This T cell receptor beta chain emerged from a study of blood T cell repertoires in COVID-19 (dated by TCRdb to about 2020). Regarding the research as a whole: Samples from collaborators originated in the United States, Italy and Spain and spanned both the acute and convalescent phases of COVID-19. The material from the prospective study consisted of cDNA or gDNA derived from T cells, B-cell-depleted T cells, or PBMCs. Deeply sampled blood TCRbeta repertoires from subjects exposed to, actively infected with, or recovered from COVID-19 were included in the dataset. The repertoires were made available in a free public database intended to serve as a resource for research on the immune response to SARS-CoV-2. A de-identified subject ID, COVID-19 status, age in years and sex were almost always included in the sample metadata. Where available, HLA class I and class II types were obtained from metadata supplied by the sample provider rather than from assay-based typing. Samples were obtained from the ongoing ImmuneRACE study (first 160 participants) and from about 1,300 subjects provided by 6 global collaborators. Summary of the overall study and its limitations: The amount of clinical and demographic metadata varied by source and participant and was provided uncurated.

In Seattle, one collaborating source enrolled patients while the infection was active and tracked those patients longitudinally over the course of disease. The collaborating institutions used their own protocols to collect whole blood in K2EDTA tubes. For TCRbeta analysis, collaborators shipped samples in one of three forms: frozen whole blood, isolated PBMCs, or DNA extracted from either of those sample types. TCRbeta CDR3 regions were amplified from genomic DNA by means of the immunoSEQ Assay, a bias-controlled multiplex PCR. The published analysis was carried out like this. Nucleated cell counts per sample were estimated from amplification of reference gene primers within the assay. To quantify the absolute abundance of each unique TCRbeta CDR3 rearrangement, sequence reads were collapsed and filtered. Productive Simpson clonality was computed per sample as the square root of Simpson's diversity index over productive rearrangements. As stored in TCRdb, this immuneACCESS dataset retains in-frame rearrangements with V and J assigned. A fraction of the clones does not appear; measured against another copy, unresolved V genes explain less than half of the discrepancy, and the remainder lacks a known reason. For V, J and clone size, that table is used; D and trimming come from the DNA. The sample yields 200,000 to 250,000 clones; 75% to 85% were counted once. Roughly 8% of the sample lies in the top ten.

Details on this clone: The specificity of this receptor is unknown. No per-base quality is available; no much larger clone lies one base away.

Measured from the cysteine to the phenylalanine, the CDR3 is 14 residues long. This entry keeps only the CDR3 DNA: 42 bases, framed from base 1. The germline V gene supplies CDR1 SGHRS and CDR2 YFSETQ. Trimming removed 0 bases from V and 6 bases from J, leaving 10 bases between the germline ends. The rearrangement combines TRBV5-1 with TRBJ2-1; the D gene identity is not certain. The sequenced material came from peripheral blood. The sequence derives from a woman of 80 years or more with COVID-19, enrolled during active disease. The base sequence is TGCGCCAGCAGCTTGGCCGGCTCGGGCAATGAGCAGTTCTTC. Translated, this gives CASSLAGSGNEQFF.